The clone carrying this T cell receptor (beta chain) was found a few times. The data belong to a study of blood T cells in healthy people across ages. The second PCR ran about 6 to 12 cycles with a sample-barcoded 5' primer and J-beta primers. Via MiXCR, TCRdb re-called the 5' RACE reads, giving one row per CDR3 protein. The sample yields more than 1 million distinct CDR3 sequences, under 45% seen once. The ends lost 2 bases at V and 4 bases at J; junction bases unmatched: 14. Germline V gene data show CDR1 as MGHRA and CDR2 as YSYEKL. The CDR3 sequence is 18 residues long. Peripheral blood, about 9.4 milliliters per donor, was collected.

What was sequenced was blood. The chain recombines TRBV4-1 with TRBJ2-3, with TRBD1 matching 8 bases. The TCR comes from a woman aged 55-75 years in good health. This CDR3 reads CASSQPKEGQVGADTQYF. CDR3 nucleotides: TGCGCCAGCAGCCAACCTAAGGAGGGACAGGTTGGCGCAGATACGCAGTATTTT.